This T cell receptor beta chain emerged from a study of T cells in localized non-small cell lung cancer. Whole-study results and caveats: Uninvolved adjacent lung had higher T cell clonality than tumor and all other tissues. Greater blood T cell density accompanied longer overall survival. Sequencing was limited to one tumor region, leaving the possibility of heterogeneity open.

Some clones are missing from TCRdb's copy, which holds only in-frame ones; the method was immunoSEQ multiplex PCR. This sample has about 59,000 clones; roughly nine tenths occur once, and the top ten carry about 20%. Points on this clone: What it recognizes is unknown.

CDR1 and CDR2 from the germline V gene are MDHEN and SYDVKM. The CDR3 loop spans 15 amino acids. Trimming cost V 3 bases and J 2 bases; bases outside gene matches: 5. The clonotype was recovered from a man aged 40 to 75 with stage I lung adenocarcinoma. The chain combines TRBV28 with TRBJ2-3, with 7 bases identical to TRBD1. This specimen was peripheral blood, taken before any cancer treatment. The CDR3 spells CASSFKGQYTDTQYF. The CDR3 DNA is TGTGCCAGCAGTTTTAAGGGACAGTACACAGATACGCAGTATTTT.